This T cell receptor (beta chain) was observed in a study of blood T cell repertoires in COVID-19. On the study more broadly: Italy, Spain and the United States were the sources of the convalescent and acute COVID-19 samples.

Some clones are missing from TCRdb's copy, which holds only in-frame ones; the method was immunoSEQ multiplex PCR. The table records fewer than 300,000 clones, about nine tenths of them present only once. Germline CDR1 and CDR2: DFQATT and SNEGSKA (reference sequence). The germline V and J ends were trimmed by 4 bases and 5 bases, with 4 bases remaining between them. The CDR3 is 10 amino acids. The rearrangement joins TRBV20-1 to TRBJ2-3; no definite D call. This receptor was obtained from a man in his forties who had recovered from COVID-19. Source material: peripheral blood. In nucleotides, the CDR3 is TGCAGTGCTACCCTAGATACGCAGTATTTT. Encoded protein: CSATLDTQYF.